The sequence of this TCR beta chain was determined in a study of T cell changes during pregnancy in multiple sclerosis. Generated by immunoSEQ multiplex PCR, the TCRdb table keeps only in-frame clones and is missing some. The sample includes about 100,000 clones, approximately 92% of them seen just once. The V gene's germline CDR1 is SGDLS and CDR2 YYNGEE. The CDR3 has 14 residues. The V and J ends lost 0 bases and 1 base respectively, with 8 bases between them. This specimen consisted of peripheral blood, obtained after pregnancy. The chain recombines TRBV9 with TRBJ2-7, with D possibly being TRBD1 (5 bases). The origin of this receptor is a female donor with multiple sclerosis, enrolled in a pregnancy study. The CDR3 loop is CASSVEQGSYEQYF. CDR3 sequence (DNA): TGTGCCAGCAGCGTAGAGCAGGGATCCTACGAGCAGTACTTC.